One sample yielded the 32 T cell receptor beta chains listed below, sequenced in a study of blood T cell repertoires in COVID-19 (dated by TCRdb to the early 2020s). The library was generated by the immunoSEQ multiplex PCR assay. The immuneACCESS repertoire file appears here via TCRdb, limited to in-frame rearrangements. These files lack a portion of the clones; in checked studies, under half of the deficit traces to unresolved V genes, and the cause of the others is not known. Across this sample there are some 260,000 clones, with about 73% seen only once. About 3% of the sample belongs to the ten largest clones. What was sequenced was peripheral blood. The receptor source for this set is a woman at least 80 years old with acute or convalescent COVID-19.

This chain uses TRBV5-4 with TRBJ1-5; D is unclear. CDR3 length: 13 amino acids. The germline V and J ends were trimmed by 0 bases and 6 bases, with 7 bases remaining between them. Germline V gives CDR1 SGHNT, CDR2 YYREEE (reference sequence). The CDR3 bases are TGTGCCAGCAGCTTGGACCCCGGTCAGCCCCAGCATTTT. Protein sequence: CASSLDPGQPQHF.

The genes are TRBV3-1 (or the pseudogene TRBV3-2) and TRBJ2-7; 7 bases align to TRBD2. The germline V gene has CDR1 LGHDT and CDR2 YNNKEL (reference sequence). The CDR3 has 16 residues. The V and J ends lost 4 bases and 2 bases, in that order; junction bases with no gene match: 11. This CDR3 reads CASSPRGGSLAYEQYF. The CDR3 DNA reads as TGTGCCAGCAGCCCGAGGGGCGGGAGCTTAGCCTACGAGCAGTACTTC.

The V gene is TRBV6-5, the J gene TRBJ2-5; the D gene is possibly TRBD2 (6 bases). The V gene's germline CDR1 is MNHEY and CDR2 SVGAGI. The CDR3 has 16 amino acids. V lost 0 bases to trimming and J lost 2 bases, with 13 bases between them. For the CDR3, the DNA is TGTGCCAGCAGTTACTCGAACGGGGGTGGGCAAGAGACCCAGTACTTC. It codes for CASSYSNGGGQETQYF.

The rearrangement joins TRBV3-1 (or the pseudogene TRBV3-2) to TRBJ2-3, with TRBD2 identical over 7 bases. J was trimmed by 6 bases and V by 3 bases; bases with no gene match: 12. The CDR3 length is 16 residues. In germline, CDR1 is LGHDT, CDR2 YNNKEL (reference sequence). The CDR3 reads CASSQGGTSLRDTQYF. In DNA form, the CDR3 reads TGTGCCAGCAGCCAGGGAGGGACTTCCCTCAGGGATACGCAGTATTTT.

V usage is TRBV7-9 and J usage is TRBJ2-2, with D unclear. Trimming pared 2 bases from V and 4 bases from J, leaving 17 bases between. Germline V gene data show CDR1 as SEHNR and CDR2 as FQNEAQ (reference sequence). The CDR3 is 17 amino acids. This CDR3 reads CASSLSSSSSGTGELFF. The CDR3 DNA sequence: TGTGCCAGCAGCTTAAGCAGTTCCTCCTCAGGCACCGGGGAGCTGTTTTTT.

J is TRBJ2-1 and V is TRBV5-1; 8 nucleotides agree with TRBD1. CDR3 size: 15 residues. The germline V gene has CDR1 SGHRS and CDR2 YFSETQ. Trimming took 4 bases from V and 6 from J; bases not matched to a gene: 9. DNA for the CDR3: TGCGCCAGCAGCACCGGGACAGGTGGGGGCAATGAGCAGTTCTTC. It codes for CASSTGTGGGNEQFF.

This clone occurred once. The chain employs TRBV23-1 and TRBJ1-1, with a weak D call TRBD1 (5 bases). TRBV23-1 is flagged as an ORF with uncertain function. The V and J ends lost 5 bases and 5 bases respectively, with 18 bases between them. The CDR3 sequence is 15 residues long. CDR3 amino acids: CASSFPGEGETEAFF. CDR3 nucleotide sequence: TGCGCCAGCAGTTTTCCCGGTGAAGGGGAAACTGAAGCTTTCTTT.

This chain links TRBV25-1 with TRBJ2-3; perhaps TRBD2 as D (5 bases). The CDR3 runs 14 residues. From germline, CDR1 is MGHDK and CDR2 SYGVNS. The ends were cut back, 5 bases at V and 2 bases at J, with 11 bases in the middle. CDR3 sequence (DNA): TGTGCCAGCAGTAGGACGGGAACCACAGATACGCAGTATTTT. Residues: CASSRTGTTDTQYF.

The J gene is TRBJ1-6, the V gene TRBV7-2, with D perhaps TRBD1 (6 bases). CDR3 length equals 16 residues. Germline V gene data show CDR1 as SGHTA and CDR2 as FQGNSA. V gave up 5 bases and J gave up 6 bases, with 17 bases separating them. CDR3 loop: CASSPTTGQTNSPLHF. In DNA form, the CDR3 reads TGTGCCAGCAGCCCGACAACCGGACAGACTAATTCACCCCTCCACTTT.

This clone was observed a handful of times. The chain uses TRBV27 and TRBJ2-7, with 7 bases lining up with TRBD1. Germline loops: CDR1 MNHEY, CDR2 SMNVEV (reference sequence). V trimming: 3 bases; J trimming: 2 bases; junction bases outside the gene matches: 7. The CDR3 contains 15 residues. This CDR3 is CASSFEGTVPYEQYF. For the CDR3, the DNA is TGTGCCAGCAGTTTCGAGGGGACAGTCCCCTACGAGCAGTACTTC.

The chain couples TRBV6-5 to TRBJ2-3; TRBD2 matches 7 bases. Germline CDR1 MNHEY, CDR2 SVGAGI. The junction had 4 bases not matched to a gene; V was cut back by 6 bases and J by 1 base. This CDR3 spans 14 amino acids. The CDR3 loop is CASSRDYGTDTQYF. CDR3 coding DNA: TGTGCCAGCAGCCGGGACTACGGCACAGATACGCAGTATTTT.

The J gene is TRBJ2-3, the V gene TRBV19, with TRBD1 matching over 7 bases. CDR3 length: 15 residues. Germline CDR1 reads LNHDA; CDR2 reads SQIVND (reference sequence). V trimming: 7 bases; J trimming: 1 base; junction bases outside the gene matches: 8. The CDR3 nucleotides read TGTGCCAGTACCCCGACAGGGCCCCGCACAGATACGCAGTATTTT. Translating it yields CASTPTGPRTDTQYF. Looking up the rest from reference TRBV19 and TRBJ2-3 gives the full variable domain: DGGITQSPKYLFRKEGQNVTLSCEQNLNHDAMYWYRQDPGQGLRLIYYSQIVNDFQKGDIAEGYSVSREKKESFPLTVTSAQKNPTAFYLCASTPTGPRTDTQYFGPGTRLTVL.

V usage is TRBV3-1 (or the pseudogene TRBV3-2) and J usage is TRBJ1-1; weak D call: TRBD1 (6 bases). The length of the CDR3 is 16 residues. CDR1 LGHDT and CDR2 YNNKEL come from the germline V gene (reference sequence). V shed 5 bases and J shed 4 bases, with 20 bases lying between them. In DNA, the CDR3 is TGTGCCAGCAGCGTCAAAGGGAGTGGGGGCATCACTGAAGCTTTCTTT. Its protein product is CASSVKGSGGITEAFF.

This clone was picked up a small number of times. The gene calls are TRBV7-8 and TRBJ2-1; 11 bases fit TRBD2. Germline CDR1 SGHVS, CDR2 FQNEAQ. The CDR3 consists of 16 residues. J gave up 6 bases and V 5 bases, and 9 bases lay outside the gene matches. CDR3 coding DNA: TGTGCCAGCAGCGCCCTAGTTGGGACTAGCGGCAATGAGCAGTTCTTC. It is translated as CASSALVGTSGNEQFF.

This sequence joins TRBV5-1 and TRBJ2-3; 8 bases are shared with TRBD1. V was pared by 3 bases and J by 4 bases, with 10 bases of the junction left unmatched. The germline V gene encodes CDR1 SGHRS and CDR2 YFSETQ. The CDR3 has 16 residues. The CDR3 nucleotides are TGCGCCAGCAGCTACGGGACAGGCCCTCGCCCAGATACGCAGTATTTT. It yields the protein CASSYGTGPRPDTQYF.

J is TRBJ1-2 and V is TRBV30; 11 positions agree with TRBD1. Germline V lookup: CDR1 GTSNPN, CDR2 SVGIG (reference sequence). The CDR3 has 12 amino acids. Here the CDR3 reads CASGQGGYGYTF. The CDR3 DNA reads TGTGCTTCGGGACAGGGGGGCTATGGCTACACCTTC.

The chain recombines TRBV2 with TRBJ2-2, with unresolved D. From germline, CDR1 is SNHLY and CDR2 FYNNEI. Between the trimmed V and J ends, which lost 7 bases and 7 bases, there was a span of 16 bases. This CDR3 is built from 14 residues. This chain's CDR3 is CASISQSVGGELFF. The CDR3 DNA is TGTGCCAGCATCAGCCAGAGCGTGGGCGGGGAGCTGTTTTTT.

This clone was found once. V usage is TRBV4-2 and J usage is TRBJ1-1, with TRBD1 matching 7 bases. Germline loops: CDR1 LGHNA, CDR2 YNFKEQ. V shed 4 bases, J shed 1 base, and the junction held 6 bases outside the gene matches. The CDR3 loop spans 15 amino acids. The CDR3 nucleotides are TGTGCCAGCAGCCGAACGGGACAGACGAACACTGAAGCTTTCTTT. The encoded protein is CASSRTGQTNTEAFF.

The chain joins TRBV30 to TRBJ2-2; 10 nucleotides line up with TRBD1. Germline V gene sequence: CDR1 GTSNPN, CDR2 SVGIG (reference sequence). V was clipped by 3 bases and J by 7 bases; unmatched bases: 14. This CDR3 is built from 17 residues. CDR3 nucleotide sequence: TGTGCCTGGAGGAGCAGGGACAGGGGAAAGATTAACGGGGAGCTGTTTTTT. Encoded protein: CAWRSRDRGKINGELFF.

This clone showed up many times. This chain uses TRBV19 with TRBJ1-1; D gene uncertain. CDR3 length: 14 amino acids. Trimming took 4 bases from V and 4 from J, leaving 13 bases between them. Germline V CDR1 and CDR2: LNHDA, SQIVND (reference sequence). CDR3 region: CASSKDERITEAFF. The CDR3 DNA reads TGTGCCAGTAGTAAAGACGAGAGGATCACTGAAGCTTTCTTT.

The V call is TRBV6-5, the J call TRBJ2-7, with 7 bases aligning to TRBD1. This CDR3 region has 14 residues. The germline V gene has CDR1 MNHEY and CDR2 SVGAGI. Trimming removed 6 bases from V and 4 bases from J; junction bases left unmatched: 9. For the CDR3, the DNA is TGTGCCAGCAGAACCGGGACAGTGGGTTACGAGCAGTACTTC. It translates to CASRTGTVGYEQYF.

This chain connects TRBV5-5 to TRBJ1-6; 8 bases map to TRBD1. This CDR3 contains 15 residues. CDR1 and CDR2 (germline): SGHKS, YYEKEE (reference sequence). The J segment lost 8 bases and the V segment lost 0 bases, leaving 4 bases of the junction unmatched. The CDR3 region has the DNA TGTGCCAGCAGCTTGGGAGGACAGGGCCATTCACCCCTCCACTTT. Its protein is CASSLGGQGHSPLHF.

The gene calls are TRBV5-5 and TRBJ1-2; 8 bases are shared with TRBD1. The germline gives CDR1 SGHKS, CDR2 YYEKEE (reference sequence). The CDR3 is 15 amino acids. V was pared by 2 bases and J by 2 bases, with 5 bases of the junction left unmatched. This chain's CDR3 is CASSLRQGLNYGYTF. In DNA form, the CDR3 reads TGTGCCAGCAGCTTAAGACAGGGGTTGAACTATGGCTACACCTTC.

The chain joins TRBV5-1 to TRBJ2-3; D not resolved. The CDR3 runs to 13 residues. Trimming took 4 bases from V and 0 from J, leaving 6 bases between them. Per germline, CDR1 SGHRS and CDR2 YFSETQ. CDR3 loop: CASSPHSTDTQYF. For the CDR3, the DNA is TGCGCCAGCAGCCCCCATAGCACAGATACGCAGTATTTT.

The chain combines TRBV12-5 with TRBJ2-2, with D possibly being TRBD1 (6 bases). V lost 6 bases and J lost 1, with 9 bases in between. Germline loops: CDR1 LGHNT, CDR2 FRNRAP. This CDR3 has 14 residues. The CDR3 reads CASGLGQNTGELFF. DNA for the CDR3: TGTGCTAGTGGCCTGGGACAGAACACCGGGGAGCTGTTTTTT.

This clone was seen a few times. In nucleotides, the CDR3 is TGCGCCAGCAGCCAAGGGCGGGGGGGGACGAGGTACAATGAGCAGTTCTTC. Translated, it gives CASSQGRGGTRYNEQFF. V is TRBV4-1 and J is TRBJ2-1; 9 bases match TRBD2. Trimming took 1 base from V and 4 from J; bases not matched to a gene: 8. The CDR3 is 17 amino acids. CDR1 is MGHRA and CDR2 is YSYEKL in the germline V gene.

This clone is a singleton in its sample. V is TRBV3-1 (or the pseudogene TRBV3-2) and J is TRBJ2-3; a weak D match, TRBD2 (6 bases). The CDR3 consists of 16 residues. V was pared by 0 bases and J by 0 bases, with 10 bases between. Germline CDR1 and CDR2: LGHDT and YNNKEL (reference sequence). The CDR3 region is CASSQDGTQSTDTQYF. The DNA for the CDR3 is TGTGCCAGCAGCCAAGACGGGACTCAGAGCACAGATACGCAGTATTTT.

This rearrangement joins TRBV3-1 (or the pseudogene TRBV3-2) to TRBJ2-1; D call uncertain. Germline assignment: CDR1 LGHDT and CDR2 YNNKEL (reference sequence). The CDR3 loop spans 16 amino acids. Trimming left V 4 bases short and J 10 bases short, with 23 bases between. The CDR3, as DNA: TGTGCCAGCAGCCGCGAAGGAATAGAGAGGATTGGCGAGCAGTTCTTC. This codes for CASSREGIERIGEQFF.

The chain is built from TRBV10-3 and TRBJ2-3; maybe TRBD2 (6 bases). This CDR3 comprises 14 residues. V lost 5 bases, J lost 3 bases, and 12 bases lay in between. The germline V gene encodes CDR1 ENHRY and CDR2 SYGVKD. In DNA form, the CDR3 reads TGTGCCATCAGTCTCTCGGGGAGGACAGATACGCAGTATTTT. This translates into CAISLSGRTDTQYF.

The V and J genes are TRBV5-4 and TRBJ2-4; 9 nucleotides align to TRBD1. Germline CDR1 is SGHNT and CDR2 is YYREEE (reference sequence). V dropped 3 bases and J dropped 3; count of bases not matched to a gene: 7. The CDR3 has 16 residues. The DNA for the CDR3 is TGTGCCAGCAGCTCCGGGACAGGGCGAGGCAAAAACATTCAGTACTTC. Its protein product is CASSSGTGRGKNIQYF.

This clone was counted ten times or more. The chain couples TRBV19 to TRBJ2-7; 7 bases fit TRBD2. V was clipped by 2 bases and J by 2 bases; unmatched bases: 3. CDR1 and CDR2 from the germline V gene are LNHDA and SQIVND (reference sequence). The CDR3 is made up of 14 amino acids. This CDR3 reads CASSIKAGTYEQYF. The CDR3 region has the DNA TGTGCCAGTAGTATAAAAGCGGGAACCTACGAGCAGTACTTC.

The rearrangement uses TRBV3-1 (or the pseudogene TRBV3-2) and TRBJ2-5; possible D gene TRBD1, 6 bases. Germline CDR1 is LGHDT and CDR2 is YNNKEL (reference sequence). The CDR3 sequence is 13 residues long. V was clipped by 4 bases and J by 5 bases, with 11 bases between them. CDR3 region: CASSPQGRETQYF. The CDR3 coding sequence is TGTGCCAGCAGCCCACAGGGTAGGGAGACCCAGTACTTC.